This T cell receptor (beta chain) was sequenced during a study of T-cell memory formation after mild COVID-19 (dated by TCRdb to the early 2020s). With respect to the entire study: Most TCR sequence clusters were specific to one of the two donors. Longitudinal TCRalpha and TCRbeta repertoire sequencing tracked T-cell clones expanding and contracting after mild COVID-19 in two donors. Two young, previously healthy adult volunteers, one female and one male, were included in the cohort. The paper as a whole reports these results and caveats: Only a couple of mild cases were covered in the study, and larger cohorts including severe cases with pre-infection samples were considered necessary. Contracting CD4+ clones were located mainly in the CM and EM memory subsets, whereas CD8+ clones were found to be enriched in EMRA. Some responding clones were found in pre-infection memory, which suggests that pre-existing cross-reactive memory T cells took part in the SARS-CoV-2 response. Clones that contracted from day 15 to 85 showed balanced CD4/CD8 phenotypes, whereas a second wave of clones that expanded from day 15 to 37 leaned towards CD4+. Whether the second-wave clones peaking on day 37 were SARS-CoV-2 specific was not confirmed.

V and J are truncated by 5 bases and 2 bases respectively, leaving an intervening sequence of 6 bases. The germline V gene (reference sequence) sets CDR1 to SEHNR and CDR2 to FQNEAQ. The CDR3, cysteine through phenylalanine, is 12 amino acids long. Of all the DNA, just the CDR3 is kept, 36 bases in frame from base 1. This clonotype has only a few counts. Its specific antigen is unknown. No much larger clone exists at a distance of one base, and base qualities are not known. PBMCs were isolated by Ficoll-Paque density gradient centrifugation. TCRdb shows the sequencer as Illumina NovaSeq 6000. cDNA libraries for TCRalpha and TCRbeta were prepared by 5'RACE using constant-segment primers, with sample barcodes and unique molecular identifiers added. Trizol reagent was used to extract RNA from every sample. The libraries were amplified in two PCR steps, and the second step added a second sample barcode and Illumina TruSeq adapters. Sequencing of libraries was performed on an Illumina NovaSeq with 2 x 150 bp paired-end reads. The authors' pipeline ran thus. Demultiplexing of reads and collapsing into UMI-guided consensus sequences were performed with migec v1.2.7. Using mixcr v2.1.11, UMI consensuses were aligned to TRA and TRB V and J templates and then assembled into clonotypes. A clonotype was counted as expanded or contracted only when both edgeR and NoisET called the clonotype significant, with the noise models trained on biological replicates. edgeR calls used a false discovery rate-adjusted p below 0.01 and a log2 fold-change threshold of 1. PCA with hierarchical clustering of max-normalized trajectories of the 1000 most abundant clonotypes was used as exploratory dynamics analysis. Separately sequenced CD4+ and CD8+ repertoires were used to assign the CD4 or CD8 phenotype of responding clones. TCRdb ran its own pipeline on the public reads, namely fastp trimming at Q25 and MiXCR clone calling, and kept in-frame beta chains. For every CDR3 protein sequence, its rows merge into one entry that carries the most common genes and DNA. The V and J calls were not made by the authors but by TCRdb's processing. This sample has tens of thousands of distinct CDR3 sequences in its table, and 28% of those were observed once. The ten largest make up roughly 43% of the sample.

The sequencing input was PBMCs or a T cell subset sorted from them (not recorded which). This clonotype was obtained from a man between 18 and 35 years old who had mild COVID-19 (a few samples of this study predate the infection). The sample titles of this study are shuffled in the database, so cell type and time point are left out; the donor was told from shared clones. The V and J genes are TRBV7-9 and TRBJ2-5; no D gene is confidently identified. The sequenced DNA is TGTGCCAGCAGCCCCACACAAGAGACCCAGTACTTC. Translation gives CASSPTQETQYF. Joined to the reference TRBV7-9 and TRBJ2-5 proteins, this CDR3 gives the full variable domain: DTGVSQNPRHKITKRGQNVTFRCDPISEHNRLYWYRQTLGQGPEFLTYFQNEAQLEKSRLLSDRFSAERPKGSFSTLEIQRTEQGDSAMYLCASSPTQETQYFGPGTRLLVL.